This T cell receptor beta chain is drawn from a study of PD-L1 blockade in urothelial cancer. Study background: Males with urothelial cancer arising in the bladder constituted about nine tenths of the roughly 30 patients. Researchers looked at the blood 3 weeks (second dose) and 6 weeks after treatment began.

Time point: pretreatment peripheral blood. Study outcomes and limitations: At 3 weeks on treatment, tumor-associated clones expanded more with durable benefit. Survival was better when pretreatment blood TCR clonality fell below the median.

Assay: immunoSEQ multiplex PCR; the TCRdb copy retains only in-frame clones and omits some. The data contain around 38,000 clones, about 80% of them singletons. As concerns this clone: What it binds is not known.

The germline V gene encodes CDR1 SGHNT and CDR2 YENEEA. The trim removed 3 bases at V and 12 bases at J, leaving 6 bases unmatched. This CDR3 region has 14 residues. The origin of this receptor is a man between 60 and 75 years old with urothelial cancer. The source material was PBMCs, sampled around atezolizumab (anti-PD-L1) treatment. The chain uses TRBV11-3 and TRBJ2-1; TRBD2 aligns across 12 bases. The CDR3 DNA follows: TGTGCCAGCAGCTTCTCGACTAGCGGGGGTAGGCAGTTCTTC. It encodes CASSFSTSGGRQFF.